This TCR beta chain was identified during a study of cytomegalovirus exposure and HLA in healthy donors. The CDR3 has 13 residues. Looked up from germline, CDR1 is LNHNV and CDR2 is YYDKDF (reference sequence). Trimming removed 5 bases at V and 4 bases at J, with 11 bases between. Comment on this clone: Its matching antigen is unknown.

Notes on the study in general: Reports showed the classifier diagnosing cytomegalovirus status with high specificity and sensitivity. Rare sequences made up most TCRs, while some public TCRs were found in many donors. Cytomegalovirus-associated status was assigned to more than 150 TCR beta chains.

Repertoires were generated with immunoSEQ multiplex PCR, while TCRdb's copy carries only in-frame clones and drops some. The sample yields 150,000 to 200,000 clones, roughly 86% seen once. Sequenced: PBMCs. The V gene is TRBV15, the J gene TRBJ1-1; TRBD1 might be the D (5 bases). The sequence derives from a young man in good health and CMV-seropositive. The CDR3 DNA follows: TGTGCCACCAGCTCTAGACAGCCCACTGAAGCTTTCTTT. This gives the protein CATSSRQPTEAFF. The whole variable domain, filled in from reference TRBV15 and TRBJ1-1, reads DAMVIQNPRYQVTQFGKPVTLSCSQTLNHNVMYWYQQKSSQAPKLLFHYYDKDFNNEADTPDNFQSRRPNTSFCFLDIRSPGLGDTAMYLCATSSRQPTEAFFGQGTRLTVV.